This T cell receptor beta chain is from a study of graft-versus-host responses after intestinal transplantation. Sequenced by immunoSEQ multiplex PCR; TCRdb stores in-frame clones only, minus some. In the table there are 93,000 or so clones, over 85% of which are singletons. Germline lookup yields CDR1 SGHAT and CDR2 FQNNGV. Losses at the gene ends were 5 bases for V and 5 bases for J; bases not matched to a gene: 5. There are 13 residues in the CDR3. On this clone itself: Its antigen is still unknown.

The material was unstimulated CD8+ T cells sorted from spleen or lymph node cells, obtained before intestinal transplant. The rearrangement joins TRBV11-2 to TRBJ2-7; TRBD1 matches at 8 bases. The sequence was obtained from a human donor who received an intestinal transplant. DNA of the CDR3: TGTGCCAGCAGCCTAGGACAGGGAGACGAGCAGTACTTC. Its protein is CASSLGQGDEQYF. The full variable domain, its missing parts supplied by reference TRBV11-2 and TRBJ2-7, is EAGVAQSPRYKIIEKRQSVAFWCNPISGHATLYWYQQILGQGPKLLIQFQNNGVVDDSQLPKDRFSAERLKGVDSTLKIQPAKLEDSAVYLCASSLGQGDEQYFGPGTRLTVT.